Described below is a single T cell receptor (beta chain) sequence and its context. Its antigen specificity is not known. No much larger clone is present one base from it, and per-base qualities are unavailable. The V and J ends are trimmed by 6 bases and 7 bases, leaving 21 bases between them. CDR1 and CDR2 (MRHNA, SNTAGT) derive from the germline V gene. The CDR3 goes from the cysteine to the phenylalanine over 15 residues. Only CDR3 DNA is held: 45 bases, read in frame from base 1. The immunoSEQ Assay, a bias-controlled multiplex PCR, was used to amplify TCRbeta CDR3 regions from genomic DNA. Concerning the study's data processing: The number of nucleated cells in each sample was estimated from the amplification of reference gene primers within the assay. To quantify the absolute abundance of each unique TCRbeta CDR3 rearrangement, sequence reads were collapsed and filtered. For each sample, productive Simpson clonality was calculated as the square root of Simpson's diversity index across productive rearrangements. The source is immuneACCESS, and TCRdb retained only in-frame sequences with V and J called. Part of the clones is not carried over; for the studies checked, unresolved V genes explain less than half of this, and the remainder is unexplained. From that table come the V and J calls and clone size; the DNA was used to work out D and trimming. The sample table holds some 80,000 clones, of which approximately 90% were seen once. Approximately 2.9% of the sample belongs to the ten largest clones.

The collaborating institutions used their own protocols to collect whole blood in K2EDTA tubes. For TCRbeta analysis, collaborators shipped samples as frozen whole blood, isolated PBMCs, or DNA extracted from either of those sample types. This sample is part of a study of blood T cell repertoires in COVID-19 (dated by TCRdb to 2018 to 2020). For the wider study: The collaborator samples originated in the United States, Italy and Spain and spanned the acute and convalescent phases of COVID-19. The material from the prospective study consisted of cDNA or gDNA derived from T cells, B-cell-depleted T cells, or PBMCs. Subjects who had been exposed to COVID-19, were actively infected with it, or had recovered from it provided the deeply sampled blood TCRbeta repertoires that made up the dataset. The repertoires were made available in a free public database intended to serve as a resource for research on the immune response to SARS-CoV-2. The samples were drawn from the first 160 participants of the ongoing ImmuneRACE study and from 950 to 1,500 subjects provided by 6 global collaborators. Sample metadata almost always included a de-identified subject ID, COVID-19 status, age in years and sex. Where available, HLA class I and class II types were obtained from metadata supplied by the sample provider rather than from assay-based typing. Study-wide conclusions, independent of this receptor: The quantity of clinical and demographic metadata differed by source and by participant and was supplied without curation.

The V and J genes are TRBV6-4 and TRBJ1-2; too little of a D gene remains to name it. Sequenced input: peripheral blood. The source is a woman aged 50 to 60 with active or convalescent COVID-19. The nucleotide sequence reads as follows: TGTGCCAGCAGGACCGAGAGTGGCTCTAGGAGTGGCTACACCTTC. Translated, it reads CASRTESGSRSGYTF.